The rows below give T cell receptor beta chains drawn from one sample of a study of shared clonotypes between healthy human individuals. Using immunoSEQ multiplex PCR, the repertoire was profiled, and TCRdb retains in-frame clones only, with some absent. The data contain 2 million to 3 million clones, approximately 94% of them seen just once; the ten biggest clones take up 0.35% to 0.45%. Sequences were obtained from naive CD4+ T cells from PBMCs. The receptor source for this set is a man aged 18 to 30 in good health. Some clones in this sample may be carry-over from other donors' samples. The CDR3 runs from the conserved cysteine through the conserved F or W. The order of the fields is CDR3 protein, CDR3 length, V gene, J gene.

cdr3_aa: CASSPNSGNSYNEQFF
cdr3_length: 16
v_call: TRBV5-1
j_call: TRBJ2-1

cdr3_aa: CASSPGEGNTDTQYF
cdr3_length: 15
v_call: TRBV28
j_call: TRBJ2-3

cdr3_aa: CAPVRGTDTQYF
cdr3_length: 12
v_call: TRBV4-1
j_call: TRBJ2-3

cdr3_aa: CASSLSPSGSTDTQYF
cdr3_length: 16
v_call: TRBV7-8
j_call: TRBJ2-3

cdr3_aa: CASSASGVKNEQFF
cdr3_length: 14
v_call: TRBV25-1
j_call: TRBJ2-1

cdr3_aa: CAISEAPGGTEAFF
cdr3_length: 14
v_call: TRBV10-3
j_call: TRBJ1-1

cdr3_aa: CASSYWSGETQYF
cdr3_length: 13
v_call: TRBV6-6
j_call: TRBJ2-5

cdr3_aa: CSVEAGTGVYGYTF
cdr3_length: 14
v_call: TRBV29-1
j_call: TRBJ1-2

cdr3_aa: CASSPGQDGEQYF
cdr3_length: 13
v_call: TRBV18
j_call: TRBJ2-7

cdr3_aa: CSVLQGSAFF
cdr3_length: 10
v_call: TRBV29-1
j_call: TRBJ1-1

cdr3_aa: CASSPQGNTGANVLTF
cdr3_length: 16
v_call: TRBV18
j_call: TRBJ2-6

cdr3_aa: CASSYSPGVETGELFF
cdr3_length: 16
v_call: TRBV6-5
j_call: TRBJ2-2

cdr3_aa: CASSPQIWAGRGTGELFF
cdr3_length: 18
v_call: TRBV19
j_call: TRBJ2-2

cdr3_aa: CSASGLAGVTDTQYF
cdr3_length: 15
v_call: TRBV29-1
j_call: TRBJ2-3

cdr3_aa: CAWSNTEAFF
cdr3_length: 10
v_call: TRBV30
j_call: TRBJ1-1

cdr3_aa: CASSVRGGPYEQYF
cdr3_length: 14
v_call: TRBV9
j_call: TRBJ2-7

cdr3_aa: CASTADRDRLGYTF
cdr3_length: 14
v_call: TRBV5-1
j_call: TRBJ1-2

cdr3_aa: CASSVDRRTYEQYF
cdr3_length: 14
v_call: TRBV19
j_call: TRBJ2-7

cdr3_aa: CASSLGGTSYEQYF
cdr3_length: 14
v_call: TRBV5-4
j_call: TRBJ2-7

cdr3_aa: CASSAPGQGDYGYTF
cdr3_length: 15
v_call: TRBV10-2
j_call: TRBJ1-2

cdr3_aa: CASSLVQRPSYNEQFF
cdr3_length: 16
v_call: TRBV5-5
j_call: TRBJ2-1

cdr3_aa: CASRSTGGGIYEQYF
cdr3_length: 15
v_call: TRBV4-1
j_call: TRBJ2-7

cdr3_aa: CASRTIGTEKLFF
cdr3_length: 13
v_call: TRBV19
j_call: TRBJ1-4

cdr3_aa: CASKRATNEKLFF
cdr3_length: 13
v_call: TRBV2
j_call: TRBJ1-4

cdr3_aa: CASSHTPGGGPIDEQYF
cdr3_length: 17
v_call: TRBV4-1
j_call: TRBJ2-7

cdr3_aa: CASSLGTSGYTDTQYF
cdr3_length: 16
v_call: TRBV5-1
j_call: TRBJ2-3

cdr3_aa: CASSLGLVNEKLFF
cdr3_length: 14
v_call: TRBV27
j_call: TRBJ1-4

cdr3_aa: CASSLGRTVQFF
cdr3_length: 12
v_call: TRBV11-2
j_call: TRBJ2-1

cdr3_aa: CASSLDEKLFF
cdr3_length: 11
v_call: TRBV5-1
j_call: TRBJ1-4

cdr3_aa: CASSNAGFLLDNSPLHF
cdr3_length: 17
v_call: TRBV4-2
j_call: TRBJ1-6

cdr3_aa: CAISETDRLSYEQYF
cdr3_length: 15
v_call: TRBV10-3
j_call: TRBJ2-7

cdr3_aa: CASSLAGQRTEAFF
cdr3_length: 14
v_call: TRBV5-1
j_call: TRBJ1-1

cdr3_aa: CASSQDQGDPNYGYTF
cdr3_length: 16
v_call: TRBV4-2
j_call: TRBJ1-2

cdr3_aa: CASSYGGLVYEQYF
cdr3_length: 14
v_call: TRBV6-5
j_call: TRBJ2-7

cdr3_aa: CASSLGAGGGYEQFF
cdr3_length: 15
v_call: TRBV28
j_call: TRBJ2-1

cdr3_aa: CASSKKGLDLDTQYF
cdr3_length: 15
v_call: TRBV21-1
j_call: TRBJ2-3

cdr3_aa: CATGGGGQIPYEQYF
cdr3_length: 15
v_call: TRBV6-1
j_call: TRBJ2-7

cdr3_aa: CASSLSSGTYNEQFF
cdr3_length: 15
v_call: TRBV5-1
j_call: TRBJ2-1

cdr3_aa: CASTPGTGPRGQYF
cdr3_length: 14
v_call: TRBV28
j_call: TRBJ2-7

cdr3_aa: CASSYGETQYF
cdr3_length: 11
v_call: TRBV27
j_call: TRBJ2-5

cdr3_aa: CASSSGGGETQYF
cdr3_length: 13
v_call: TRBV11-2
j_call: TRBJ2-5

cdr3_aa: CASSEPQGSETQYF
cdr3_length: 14
v_call: TRBV5-1
j_call: TRBJ2-5

cdr3_aa: CASSLDGISYNEQFF
cdr3_length: 15
v_call: TRBV5-4
j_call: TRBJ2-1

cdr3_aa: CASSNSGGGEQFF
cdr3_length: 13
v_call: TRBV14
j_call: TRBJ2-1

cdr3_aa: CASSYARGNTIYF
cdr3_length: 13
v_call: TRBV7-2
j_call: TRBJ1-3

cdr3_aa: CASSSHLMLGSYNEQFF
cdr3_length: 17
v_call: TRBV11-2
j_call: TRBJ2-1

cdr3_aa: CASSLGTGPQHF
cdr3_length: 12
v_call: TRBV7-2
j_call: TRBJ1-5

cdr3_aa: CASSLGTAEPNNSPLHF
cdr3_length: 17
v_call: TRBV5-6
j_call: TRBJ1-6

cdr3_aa: CASSLASTDTQYF
cdr3_length: 13
v_call: TRBV7-2
j_call: TRBJ2-3

cdr3_aa: CASSSLGADTQYF
cdr3_length: 13
v_call: TRBV27
j_call: TRBJ2-3

cdr3_aa: CASSQGARGTGELFF
cdr3_length: 15
v_call: TRBV4-1
j_call: TRBJ2-2

cdr3_aa: CSVVGDTGNSQFF
cdr3_length: 13
v_call: TRBV29-1
j_call: TRBJ2-1

cdr3_aa: CSVGGTRNQPQHF
cdr3_length: 13
v_call: TRBV29-1
j_call: TRBJ1-5

cdr3_aa: CASSILLRGGQNIQYF
cdr3_length: 16
v_call: TRBV11-2
j_call: TRBJ2-4

cdr3_aa: CASSSNMAYEQYF
cdr3_length: 13
v_call: TRBV18
j_call: TRBJ2-7

cdr3_aa: CASSSPTSGQETQYF
cdr3_length: 15
v_call: TRBV7-8
j_call: TRBJ2-5

cdr3_aa: CASSLKGTTDTQYF
cdr3_length: 14
v_call: TRBV5-1
j_call: TRBJ2-3